Each of the 25 T cell receptor beta chains below was sequenced from the same sample in a study of blood T cell repertoires in COVID-19. Repertoires were generated with immunoSEQ multiplex PCR, while TCRdb's copy carries only in-frame clones and drops some. The table includes about 270,000 clones, more than 85% detected once. Sequenced sample: PBMCs or T cells enriched from blood (not recorded which). The origin of the receptors is a man between 35 and 55 years old who had been exposed to COVID-19.

The J gene is TRBJ2-7, the V gene TRBV19, with D possibly TRBD1 on 5 matching bases. In germline, CDR1 is LNHDA, CDR2 SQIVND (reference sequence). Trimming took 5 bases from V and 0 from J, leaving 14 bases between them. The CDR3 loop spans 15 amino acids. In DNA, the CDR3 is TGTGCCAGTAGTCCTCCTGGACAAAGCTCCTACGAGCAGTACTTC. Translated, it gives CASSPPGQSSYEQYF.

The chain is built from TRBV12-3 or TRBV12-4 and TRBJ1-2; TRBD1 aligns across 7 bases. This CDR3 is built from 13 residues. V trimming: 6 bases; J trimming: 7 bases; junction bases outside the gene matches: 8. CDR3 nucleotides: TGTGCCAGCAGGCTAACAGGGGTGGGTGGCTACACCTTC. Its protein product is CASRLTGVGGYTF.

The chain couples TRBV13 to TRBJ2-1, with D hard to call. Germline CDR1 and CDR2: PRHDT and FYEKMQ (reference sequence). Trimming took off 1 base at V and 6 bases at J, with 7 bases between the two ends. CDR3 size: 13 residues. CDR3 amino acids: CASSLAQFNEQFF. The CDR3 bases are TGTGCCAGCAGCTTAGCACAGTTCAATGAGCAGTTCTTC.

This chain joins TRBV5-4 and TRBJ2-5; 12 bases match TRBD2. The CDR3 has 15 residues. The J segment lost 5 bases and the V segment lost 4 bases, leaving 6 bases of the junction unmatched. The germline CDR1 and CDR2 sequences are SGHNT and YYREEE (reference sequence). The CDR3 sequence is CASSRTSGTEETQYF. CDR3 coding DNA: TGTGCCAGCAGCCGGACTAGCGGGACAGAGGAGACCCAGTACTTC.

V gene TRBV10-2 combines with J gene TRBJ2-7; 8 bases align to TRBD1. The CDR3 consists of 16 residues. Germline loops: CDR1 WSHSY, CDR2 SAAADI. The V and J ends lost 6 bases and 3 bases, in that order; junction bases with no gene match: 13. CDR3: CASRANRGLRNYEQYF. The CDR3 DNA is TGCGCCAGCAGGGCGAACAGGGGGTTGAGAAACTACGAGCAGTACTTC.

This chain links TRBV14 with TRBJ2-1, with TRBD2 as a possible D gene (6 bases). The germline gives CDR1 SGHDN, CDR2 FVKESK. The CDR3 is made up of 17 amino acids. The V and J ends lost 0 bases and 8 bases respectively, with 20 bases between them. For the CDR3, the DNA is TGTGCCAGCAGCCAAGACAGGTTCGGCGGGGCGATTCATGAGCAGTTCTTC. Its protein is CASSQDRFGGAIHEQFF.

This clone was recorded a few times. J is TRBJ1-4 and V is TRBV28; D is uncertain. V dropped 4 bases and J dropped 2 bases, with 8 bases sitting between them. CDR1 is MDHEN, CDR2 SYDVKM, per germline. The CDR3 loop spans 14 amino acids. DNA of the CDR3: TGTGCCAGCAGTTACAGTGATACTAATGAAAAACTGTTTTTT. Its protein is CASSYSDTNEKLFF.

The J gene is TRBJ2-5, the V gene TRBV5-6; D perhaps matches TRBD2 (5 bases). The CDR3 is 15 amino acids. Germline V CDR1 and CDR2: SGHDT, YYEEEE. V was pared by 3 bases and J by 0 bases, with 12 bases between. CDR3: CASSSPGRDQETQYF. DNA of the CDR3: TGTGCCAGCAGCTCCCCGGGGAGAGACCAAGAGACCCAGTACTTC.

With respect to this clone: This sample also contains other DNA sequences that code for the same CDR3. This chain connects TRBV30 to TRBJ1-2; 10 nucleotides agree with TRBD1. CDR3 length: 13 residues. The germline gives CDR1 GTSNPN, CDR2 SVGIG (reference sequence). V dropped 6 bases and J dropped 4; count of bases not matched to a gene: 5. DNA of the CDR3: TGTGCCTGTCGGGACAGGGGTTTCTATGGCTACACCTTC. Its translation: CACRDRGFYGYTF. The entire variable domain, with the rest obtained from reference TRBV30 and TRBJ1-2, is as follows: SQTIHQWPATLVQPVGSPLSLECTVEGTSNPNLYWYRQAAGRGLQLLFYSVGIGQISSEVPQNLSASRPQDRQFILSSKKLLLSDSGFYLCACRDRGFYGYTFGSGTRLTVV.

The chain recombines TRBV11-2 with TRBJ1-5; TRBD1 is a possible D gene (6 bases). V was cut by 3 bases and J by 6 bases, with 15 bases left in between. The CDR3 loop spans 15 amino acids. The germline gives CDR1 SGHAT, CDR2 FQNNGV. CDR3 sequence: CASSLAGGRGQPQHF. The CDR3 DNA is TGTGCCAGCAGCTTGGCGGGGGGGCGCGGTCAGCCCCAGCATTTT.

The rearrangement links TRBV6-5 to TRBJ1-6, with 7 bases lining up with TRBD1. The CDR3 is made up of 15 amino acids. V lost 6 bases and J lost 5; bases outside the gene matches: 7. Germline loops: CDR1 MNHEY, CDR2 SVGAGI. This CDR3 is CASRKPGQDNSPLHF. DNA for the CDR3: TGTGCCAGCAGAAAACCTGGACAGGATAATTCACCCCTCCACTTT.

A few counts support this clone. The V and J genes are TRBV15 and TRBJ2-7, with TRBD2 matching 9 bases. CDR1 is LNHNV, CDR2 YYDKDF, per germline (reference sequence). The CDR3 contains 18 residues. V shed 0 bases, J shed 6 bases, and the junction held 15 bases outside the gene matches. The CDR3, as DNA: TGTGCCACCAGCAGAGATATTGCCCTTGCGGGAGGGTTCCGCGAGCAGTACTTC. Amino acids: CATSRDIALAGGFREQYF.

This sequence joins TRBV9 and TRBJ2-1; D is possibly TRBD2 (7 bases). Trimming shortened V by 4 bases and J by 2 bases, and 13 bases separated the two germline ends. This CDR3 has 15 residues. Germline V gene data show CDR1 as SGDLS and CDR2 as YYNGEE. The CDR3 loop reads CASSPDSGTYNEQFF. The CDR3 DNA reads TGTGCCAGCAGCCCGGACAGCGGGACCTACAATGAGCAGTTCTTC.

The chain joins TRBV30 to TRBJ1-5; TRBD1 matches 7 bases. CDR1 GTSNPN and CDR2 SVGIG come from the germline V gene (reference sequence). V lost 5 bases to trimming and J lost 1 base; unmatched junction nucleotides: 5. This CDR3 has 14 amino acids. For the CDR3, the DNA is TGTGCCTGGGGCCGGGACAGCAGCAATCAGCCCCAGCATTTT. Protein sequence: CAWGRDSSNQPQHF.

The sample holds a few counts of this clone. CDR3 nucleotide sequence: TGTGCCAGCAGCCTAACTAGCGGTTATGGGAATGAGCAGTTCTTC. This encodes CASSLTSGYGNEQFF. The chain couples TRBV7-2 to TRBJ2-1, with 8 bases that match TRBD2. The CDR3 is made up of 15 amino acids. After removal of 5 bases from V and 7 bases from J, the junction contained 10 bases not matched to a gene. The germline gives CDR1 SGHTA, CDR2 FQGNSA.

The chain uses TRBV2 and TRBJ2-2; D is undetermined. V dropped 4 bases and J dropped 2 bases, with 8 bases sitting between them. In germline, CDR1 is SNHLY, CDR2 FYNNEI. The CDR3 is made up of 14 amino acids. As DNA, the CDR3 is TGTGCCAGCAGTGGGGCAGTCAACACCGGGGAGCTGTTTTTT. It codes for CASSGAVNTGELFF. Together with reference TRBV2 and TRBJ2-2, the CDR3 gives the full variable domain: EPEVTQTPSHQVTQMGQEVILRCVPISNHLYFYWYRQILGQKVEFLVSFYNNEISEKSEIFDDQFSVERPDGSNFTLKIRSTKLEDSAMYFCASSGAVNTGELFFGEGSRLTVL.

This rearrangement joins TRBV6-1 to TRBJ1-6; D gene ambiguous. Germline V gene sequence: CDR1 MNHNS, CDR2 SASEGT. The CDR3 is 17 residues long. Trimming removed 1 base from V and 2 bases from J, with 12 bases in between. The DNA of the CDR3 is TGTGCCAGCAGTGAAGTTCGGACTGCCACCTATAATTCACCCCTCCACTTT. Translating it yields CASSEVRTATYNSPLHF.

Concerning this clone: Different DNA sequences within this sample yield the same CDR3. The chain links TRBV5-1 to TRBJ2-7, with TRBD1 as a possible D gene (5 bases). V shed 0 bases and J shed 4 bases, with 14 bases lying between them. The CDR3 runs 15 residues. CDR1 and CDR2 (germline): SGHRS, YFSETQ. The CDR3 nucleotides read TGCGCCAGCAGCTTGGATTTGGGAAGGGGTTACGAGCAGTACTTC. The encoded protein is CASSLDLGRGYEQYF.

Only one count was recorded for this clone. V usage is TRBV27 and J usage is TRBJ1-5, with 9 bases lining up with TRBD1. V lost 4 bases, J lost 3 bases, and 13 bases stayed unmatched. The CDR3 totals 18 residues. In germline, CDR1 is MNHEY, CDR2 SMNVEV (reference sequence). The CDR3 loop reads CASSSQSGGQGHNQPQHF. The CDR3 nucleotides read TGTGCCAGCAGTTCTCAATCGGGGGGACAGGGCCACAATCAGCCCCAGCATTTT.

The rearrangement joins TRBV19 to TRBJ2-1, with a possible D match to TRBD1 (8 bases). Germline loops: CDR1 LNHDA, CDR2 SQIVND (reference sequence). V dropped 6 bases and J dropped 8 bases, with 14 bases sitting between them. This CDR3 contains 13 residues. As DNA, the CDR3 is TGTGCCAGTAGACAGGGGGGGATCGATGAGCAGTTCTTC. This codes for CASRQGGIDEQFF.

This sequence joins TRBV28 and TRBJ1-1, with TRBD1 identical over 8 bases. This CDR3 is built from 13 residues. Germline assignment: CDR1 MDHEN and CDR2 SYDVKM. Trimming took 4 bases from V and 10 from J; bases not matched to a gene: 8. CDR3 DNA: TGTGCCAGCAGTTGGACAGGGATAATGCCAGCTTTCTTT. Amino acids: CASSWTGIMPAFF.

The V gene is TRBV11-2, the J gene TRBJ1-1; D is perhaps TRBD1 (6 bases). The CDR3 sequence is 12 residues long. V dropped 2 bases and J dropped 8 bases, with 9 bases sitting between them. Per the germline V gene, CDR1 is SGHAT and CDR2 is FQNNGV. The CDR3: CASSLQGTEAFF. CDR3 bases: TGTGCCAGCAGCTTACAAGGGACAGAAGCTTTCTTT.

This chain uses TRBV2 with TRBJ1-2; D remains ambiguous. Germline values: CDR1 SNHLY, CDR2 FYNNEI. The CDR3 runs 13 residues. Trimming pared 2 bases from V and 8 bases from J, leaving 12 bases between. The CDR3 here is CASSEIGGGGYTF. In DNA, the CDR3 is TGTGCCAGCAGTGAAATTGGTGGAGGCGGCTACACCTTC.

The genes are TRBV28 and TRBJ1-5; D unclear. Looked up from germline, CDR1 is MDHEN and CDR2 is SYDVKM. Trimming took off 3 bases at V and 6 bases at J, with 15 bases between the two ends. CDR3 length: 15 residues. CDR3 in amino acids: CASSFAAGGVQPQHF. The CDR3 region has the DNA TGTGCCAGCAGTTTCGCGGCAGGCGGGGTTCAGCCCCAGCATTTT.

This sequence joins TRBV7-3 and TRBJ1-1; D gene ambiguous. The length of the CDR3 is 12 residues. CDR1 is SGHTA, CDR2 FQGTGA, per germline. V was pared by 2 bases and J by 5 bases, with 6 bases between. The CDR3 DNA reads TGTGCCAGCAGCTTATCCGGGACTGAAGCTTTCTTT. Protein sequence: CASSLSGTEAFF.